This T cell receptor (beta chain) was profiled in a study of blood T cells in healthy people across ages. Total RNA extraction produced at least 6 micrograms (per sample) for the study. A J-beta primer mix and a sample-barcoded 5' primer were used in a second PCR of about 6 to 12 cycles. The authors tagged each cDNA molecule using a template-switch adaptor with 12 random nucleotides. TCRdb reprocessed the 5' RACE reads with MiXCR, giving one entry per CDR3 protein. The sample contains around 970,000 distinct CDR3 sequences, roughly 50% of which appear only once. The length of the CDR3 is 16 residues. V lost 2 bases and J lost 3, with 14 bases in between. CDR1 LGHNA and CDR2 YNFKEQ come from the germline V gene. Regarding the study as a whole: PBMCs went unsorted, and a conclusive naive versus antigen-experienced comparison was therefore prevented.

This clonotype was detected a few times. Its antigen remains unidentified. The sequence was obtained from a woman aged 60-75 years in good health. What was sequenced was blood. V and J are TRBV4-2 and TRBJ2-4, with D possibly TRBD1 on 6 matching bases. CDR3 in amino acids: CASSQPTGYRKNIQYF. CDR3 nucleotides: TGTGCCAGCAGCCAACCGACAGGTTACCGCAAAAACATTCAGTACTTC.